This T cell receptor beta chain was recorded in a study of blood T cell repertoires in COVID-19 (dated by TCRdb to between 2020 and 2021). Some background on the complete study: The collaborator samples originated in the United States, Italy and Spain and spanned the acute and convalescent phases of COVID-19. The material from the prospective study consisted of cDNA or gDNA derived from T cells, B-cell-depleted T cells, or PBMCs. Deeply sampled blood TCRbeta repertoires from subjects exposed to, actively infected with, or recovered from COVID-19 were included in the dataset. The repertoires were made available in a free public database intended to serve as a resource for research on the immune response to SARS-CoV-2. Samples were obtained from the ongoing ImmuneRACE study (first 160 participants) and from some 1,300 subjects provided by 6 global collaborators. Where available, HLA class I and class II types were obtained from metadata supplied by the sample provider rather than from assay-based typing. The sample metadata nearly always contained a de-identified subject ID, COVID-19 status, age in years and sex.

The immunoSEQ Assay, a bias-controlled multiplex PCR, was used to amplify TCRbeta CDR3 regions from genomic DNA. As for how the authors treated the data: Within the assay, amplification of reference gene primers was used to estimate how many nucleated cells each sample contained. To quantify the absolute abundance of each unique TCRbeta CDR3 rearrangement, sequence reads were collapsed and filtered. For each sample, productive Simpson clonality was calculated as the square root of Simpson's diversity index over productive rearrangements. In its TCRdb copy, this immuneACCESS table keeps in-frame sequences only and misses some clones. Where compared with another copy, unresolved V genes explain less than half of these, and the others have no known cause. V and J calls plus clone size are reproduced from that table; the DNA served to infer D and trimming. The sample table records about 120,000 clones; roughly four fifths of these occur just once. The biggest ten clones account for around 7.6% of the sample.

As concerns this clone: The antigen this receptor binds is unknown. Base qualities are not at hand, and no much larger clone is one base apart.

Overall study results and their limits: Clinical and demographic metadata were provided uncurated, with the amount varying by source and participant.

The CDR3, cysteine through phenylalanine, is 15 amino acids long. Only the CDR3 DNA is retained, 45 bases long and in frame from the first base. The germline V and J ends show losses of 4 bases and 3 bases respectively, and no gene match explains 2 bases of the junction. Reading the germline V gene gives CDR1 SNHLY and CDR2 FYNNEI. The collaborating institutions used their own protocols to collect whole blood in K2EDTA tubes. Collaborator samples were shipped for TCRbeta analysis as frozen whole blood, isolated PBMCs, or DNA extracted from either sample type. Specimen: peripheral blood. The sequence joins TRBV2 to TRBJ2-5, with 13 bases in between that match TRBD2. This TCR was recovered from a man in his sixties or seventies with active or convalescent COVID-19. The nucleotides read TGTGCCAGCAGTGCGGGACTAGCGGGAAAAGAGACCCAGTACTTC. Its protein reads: CASSAGLAGKETQYF.